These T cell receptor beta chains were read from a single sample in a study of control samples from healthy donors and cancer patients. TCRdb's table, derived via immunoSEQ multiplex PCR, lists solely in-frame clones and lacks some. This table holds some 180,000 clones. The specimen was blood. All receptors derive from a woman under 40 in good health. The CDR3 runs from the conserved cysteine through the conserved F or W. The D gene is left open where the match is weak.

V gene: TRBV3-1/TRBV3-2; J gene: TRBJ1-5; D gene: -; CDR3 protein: CASSQERQPQHF; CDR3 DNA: TGTGCCAGCAGCCAAGAACGGCAGCCCCAGCATTTT
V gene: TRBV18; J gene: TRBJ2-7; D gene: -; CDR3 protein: CASSPRPAEQYF; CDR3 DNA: TGTGCCAGCTCACCCCGGCCAGCAGAGCAGTACTTC
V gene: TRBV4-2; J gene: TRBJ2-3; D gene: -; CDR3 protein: CASSQGITGRDTQYF; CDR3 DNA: TGTGCCAGCAGCCAAGGTATAACCGGTCGGGATACGCAGTATTTT
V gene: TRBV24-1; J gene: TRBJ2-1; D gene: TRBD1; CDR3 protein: CATSDRTGGWNNEQFF; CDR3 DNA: TGTGCCACCAGTGATCGAACAGGGGGCTGGAACAATGAGCAGTTCTTC
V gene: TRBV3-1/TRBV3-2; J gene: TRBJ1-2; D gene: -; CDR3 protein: CASSQGRTGEDYGYTF; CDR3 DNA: TGTGCCAGCAGCCAAGGGAGGACGGGAGAGGACTATGGCTACACCTTC
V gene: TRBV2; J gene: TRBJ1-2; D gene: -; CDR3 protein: CASTRTNYGYTF; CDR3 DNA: TGTGCCAGCACTAGGACTAACTATGGCTACACCTTC
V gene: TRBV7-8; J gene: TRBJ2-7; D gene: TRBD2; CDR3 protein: CASFPGGWSSYEQYF; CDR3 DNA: TGTGCCAGTTTTCCGGGGGGGTGGTCCTCCTACGAGCAGTACTTC
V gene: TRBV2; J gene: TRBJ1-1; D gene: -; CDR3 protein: CASDNSLNGAPGMELAFF; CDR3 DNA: TGTGCCAGCGATAACTCTCTCAATGGGGCGCCGGGGATGGAGCTAGCTTTCTTT
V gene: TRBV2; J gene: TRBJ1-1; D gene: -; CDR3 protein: CASSAQGSEAFF; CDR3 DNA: TGTGCCAGCAGTGCACAGGGCAGCGAAGCTTTCTTT
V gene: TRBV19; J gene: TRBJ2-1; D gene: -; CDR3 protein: CASSITPRIPNEQFF; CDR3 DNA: TGTGCCAGTAGTATAACCCCACGGATCCCCAATGAGCAGTTCTTC
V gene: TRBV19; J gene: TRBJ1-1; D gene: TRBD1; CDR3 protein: CASTLTGVRTEAFF; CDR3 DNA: TGTGCCAGTACCCTGACAGGGGTGCGGACTGAAGCTTTCTTT
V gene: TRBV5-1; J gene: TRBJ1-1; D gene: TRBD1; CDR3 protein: CASSIRDRGLGTEAFF; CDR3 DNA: TGCGCCAGCAGCATCCGGGACAGGGGGCTTGGGACTGAAGCTTTCTTT
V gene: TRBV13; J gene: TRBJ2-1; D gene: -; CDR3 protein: CASSLEGLRGAGNEQFF; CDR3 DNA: TGTGCCAGCAGCTTAGAAGGGCTACGGGGAGCGGGCAATGAGCAGTTCTTC
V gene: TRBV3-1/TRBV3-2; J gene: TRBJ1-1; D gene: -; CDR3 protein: CASSQAGTKAEAFF; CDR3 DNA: TGTGCCAGCAGCCAAGCGGGGACAAAAGCTGAAGCTTTCTTT
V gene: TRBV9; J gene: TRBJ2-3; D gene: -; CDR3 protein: CASSVGGNSDTQYF; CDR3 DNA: TGTGCCAGCAGCGTAGGGGGAAATTCGGATACGCAGTATTTT
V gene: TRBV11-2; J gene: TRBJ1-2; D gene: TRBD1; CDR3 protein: CASSLGQGEYGYTF; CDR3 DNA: TGTGCCAGCAGCTTAGGACAGGGGGAGTATGGCTACACCTTC
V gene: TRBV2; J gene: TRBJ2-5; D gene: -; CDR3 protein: CASSVGAIQETQYF; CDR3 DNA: TGTGCCAGCAGTGTCGGCGCGATCCAAGAGACCCAGTACTTC
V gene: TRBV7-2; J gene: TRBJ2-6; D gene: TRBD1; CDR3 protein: CASSLGQGSLSGANVLTF; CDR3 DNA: TGTGCCAGCAGCCTCGGACAGGGAAGCCTCTCTGGGGCCAACGTCCTGACTTTC
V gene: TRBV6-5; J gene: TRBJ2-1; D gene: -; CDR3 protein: CASKKTSINEQFF; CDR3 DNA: TGTGCCAGCAAAAAAACTAGCATCAATGAGCAGTTCTTC
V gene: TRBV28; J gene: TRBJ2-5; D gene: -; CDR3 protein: CASRLTVVQETQYF; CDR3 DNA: TGTGCCAGCAGGTTGACAGTGGTACAAGAGACCCAGTACTTC
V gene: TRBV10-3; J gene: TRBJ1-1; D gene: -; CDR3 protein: CAISDTPGVTEAFF; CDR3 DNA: TGTGCCATCAGTGATACCCCGGGGGTCACTGAAGCTTTCTTT
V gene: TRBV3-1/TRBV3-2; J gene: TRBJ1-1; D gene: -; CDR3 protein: CASSRTDTEAFF; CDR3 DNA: TGTGCCAGCAGCCGAACAGACACTGAAGCTTTCTTT
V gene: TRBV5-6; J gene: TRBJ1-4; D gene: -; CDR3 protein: CASSAQGNEKLFF; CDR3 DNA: TGTGCCAGCAGCGCACAGGGTAATGAAAAACTGTTTTTT
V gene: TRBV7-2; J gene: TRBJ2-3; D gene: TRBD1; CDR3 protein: CASSGQGASTDTQYF; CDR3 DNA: TGTGCCAGCAGCGGACAGGGGGCTAGCACAGATACGCAGTATTTT
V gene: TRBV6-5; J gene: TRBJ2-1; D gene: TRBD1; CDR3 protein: CASDRGENNEQFF; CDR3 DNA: TGTGCCAGCGACAGGGGGGAGAACAATGAGCAGTTCTTC
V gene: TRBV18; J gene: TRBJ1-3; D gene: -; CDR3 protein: CASSPHLGSQAGNTIYF; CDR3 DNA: TGTGCCAGCTCACCCCACCTGGGGTCGCAAGCTGGAAACACCATATATTTT
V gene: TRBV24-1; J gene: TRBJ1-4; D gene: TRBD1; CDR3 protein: CATSDGDRGATNEKLFF; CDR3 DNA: TGTGCCACCAGTGACGGGGACAGGGGGGCAACTAATGAAAAACTGTTTTTT
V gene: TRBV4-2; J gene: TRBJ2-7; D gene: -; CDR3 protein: CASSPTSGYEQYF; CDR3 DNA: TGTGCCAGCAGTCCAACGAGCGGTTACGAGCAGTACTTC
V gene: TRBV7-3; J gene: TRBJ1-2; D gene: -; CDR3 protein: CASSLKAGRLGGYTF; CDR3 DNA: TGTGCCAGCAGCTTAAAGGCGGGGAGGTTGGGTGGCTACACCTTC
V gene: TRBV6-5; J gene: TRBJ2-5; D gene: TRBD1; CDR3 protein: CASAQTGGGETQYF; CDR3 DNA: TGTGCCAGCGCCCAGACAGGGGGCGGGGAGACCCAGTACTTC
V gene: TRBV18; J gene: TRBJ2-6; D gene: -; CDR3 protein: CASSPRRGYGANVLTF; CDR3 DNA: TGTGCCAGCTCACCACGTAGGGGATACGGGGCCAACGTCCTGACTTTC
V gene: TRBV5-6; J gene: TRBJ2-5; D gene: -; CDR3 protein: CASSYRETQYF; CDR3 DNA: TGTGCCAGCAGCTACCGAGAGACCCAGTACTTC
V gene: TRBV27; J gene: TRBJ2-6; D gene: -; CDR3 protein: CASSPRRPTGLSGANVLTF; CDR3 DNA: TGTGCCAGCAGTCCCCGTCGGCCAACGGGCCTCTCTGGGGCCAACGTCCTGACTTTC
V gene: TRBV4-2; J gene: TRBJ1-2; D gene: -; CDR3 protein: CASTENRGVYGYTF; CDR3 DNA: TGTGCCAGCACCGAGAACCGAGGAGTCTATGGCTACACCTTC
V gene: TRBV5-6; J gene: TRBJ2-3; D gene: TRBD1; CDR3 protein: CASSLVDRGVNTQYF; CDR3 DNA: TGTGCCAGCAGCTTGGTGGACAGGGGTGTGAATACGCAGTATTTT
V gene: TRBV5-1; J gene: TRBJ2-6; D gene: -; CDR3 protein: CASSLTGSSGANVLTF; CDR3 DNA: TGCGCCAGCAGCTTAACCGGTAGCTCTGGGGCCAACGTCCTGACTTTC
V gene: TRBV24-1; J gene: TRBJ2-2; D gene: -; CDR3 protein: CATSGPPQLAGELFF; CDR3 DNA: TGTGCCACCAGTGGCCCTCCCCAGCTGGCCGGGGAGCTGTTTTTT
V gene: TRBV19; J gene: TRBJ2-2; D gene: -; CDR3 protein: CASKSWVGELFF; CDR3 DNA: TGTGCCAGTAAATCGTGGGTCGGGGAGCTGTTTTTT
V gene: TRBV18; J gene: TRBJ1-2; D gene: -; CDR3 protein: CASSPDGNYGYTF; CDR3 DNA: TGTGCCAGCTCACCGGACGGAAACTATGGCTACACCTTC